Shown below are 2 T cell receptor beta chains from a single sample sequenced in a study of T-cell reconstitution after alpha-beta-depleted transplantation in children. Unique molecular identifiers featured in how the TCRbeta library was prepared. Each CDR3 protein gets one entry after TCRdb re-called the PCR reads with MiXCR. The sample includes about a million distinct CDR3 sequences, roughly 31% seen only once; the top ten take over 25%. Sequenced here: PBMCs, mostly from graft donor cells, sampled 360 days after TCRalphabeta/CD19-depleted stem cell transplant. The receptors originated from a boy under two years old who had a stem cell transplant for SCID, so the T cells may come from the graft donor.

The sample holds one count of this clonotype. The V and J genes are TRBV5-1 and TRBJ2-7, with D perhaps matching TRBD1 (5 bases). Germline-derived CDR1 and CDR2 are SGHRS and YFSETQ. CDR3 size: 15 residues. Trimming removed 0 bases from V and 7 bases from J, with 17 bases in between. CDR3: CASSLAGASYEEQYF. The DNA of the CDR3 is TGCGCCAGCAGCTTGGCTGGGGCCTCCTATGAGGAGCAGTACTTC.

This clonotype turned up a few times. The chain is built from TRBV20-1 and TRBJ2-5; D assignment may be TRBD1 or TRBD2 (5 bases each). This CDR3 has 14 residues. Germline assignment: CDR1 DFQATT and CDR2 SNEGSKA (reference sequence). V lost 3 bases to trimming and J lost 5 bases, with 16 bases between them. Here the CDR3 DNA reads TGCAGTGCTAGTCTGGGGACCCTTCAGGAGACCCAGTACTTC. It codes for CSASLGTLQETQYF.